This TCR beta chain appears in the sequencing data of a study of CD8+ T cells in alopecia areata. This clone was seen only once. Extraction of RNA preceded its reverse transcription into cDNA, which served as the sequencing template. Assay used: immunoSEQ multiplex PCR; TCRdb lists only in-frame clones, some missing. This sample yields 150,000 to 190,000 clones, of which 40% to 60% are seen a single time; roughly 21% belongs to the top ten. V lost 7 bases to trimming and J lost 8 bases; unmatched junction nucleotides: 10. This CDR3 is built from 12 residues. Germline values: CDR1 GTSNPN, CDR2 SVGIG (reference sequence).

The sequence came from a human donor with alopecia areata. Source: CD8+ T cells sorted from blood, taken at week 0. The chain employs TRBV30 and TRBJ1-2, with TRBD1 identical over 7 bases. CDR3 DNA: TGTGCCTTCCCCGAGCCAGGGGGAGGCTACACCTTC. Translated, it gives CAFPEPGGGYTF.